The 29 T cell receptor beta chains reported below all come from one sample, sequenced in a study of sequential checkpoint blockade in melanoma. Sequenced by immunoSEQ multiplex PCR; TCRdb stores in-frame clones only, minus some. The table has 1,500 or so clones, around a fifth seen once. Treatment noted: randomized to nivolumab then ipilimumab (arm A) or the reverse (arm B). The specimen comprised tumor tissue (inferred from file names), sampled from a patient given nivolumab and ipilimumab in sequence. Source of these receptors: a human donor with melanoma.

The J gene is TRBJ2-1, the V gene TRBV19; maybe TRBD2 (6 bases). Trimming cost V 3 bases and J 0 bases, with 9 bases left between them. This CDR3 is 15 amino acids long. Germline V gene data show CDR1 as LNHDA and CDR2 as SQIVND (reference sequence). The CDR3 here is CASSIFGSSYNEQFF. The CDR3 DNA reads as TGTGCCAGTAGTATCTTCGGGAGCTCCTACAATGAGCAGTTCTTC.

This clone was picked up a small number of times. The J gene is TRBJ1-1, the V gene TRBV6-8; TRBD1 agrees at 8 bases. Germline loops: CDR1 MNHGY, CDR2 SAAAGT. The CDR3 covers 14 residues. V lost 5 bases, J lost 7 bases, and 9 bases stayed unmatched. The CDR3 protein is CASSRRQGLGEAFF. CDR3 bases: TGTGCCAGCAGTCGACGACAGGGGCTGGGTGAAGCTTTCTTT.

This clone is medium-sized in the sample. The rearrangement joins TRBV11-3 to TRBJ2-5; 11 positions match TRBD2. The CDR3 spans 17 residues. With 5 bases clipped from V and 1 base from J, the junction kept 9 bases outside the gene matches. Germline V gives CDR1 SGHNT, CDR2 YENEEA. The CDR3 nucleotides are TGTGCCAGCAGCGGGACGAGGACTAGCGGGCTCCAAGAGACCCAGTACTTC. Protein: CASSGTRTSGLQETQYF. The complete variable domain, with remaining parts taken from reference TRBV11-3 and TRBJ2-5, reads EAGVVQSPRYKIIEKKQPVAFWCNPISGHNTLYWYLQNLGQGPELLIRYENEEAVDDSQLPKDRFSAERLKGVDSTLKIQPAELGDSAVYLCASSGTRTSGLQETQYFGPGTRLLVL.

This clone is large within its sample. Here the CDR3 DNA reads TGCGCCAGCAGCCAAGACGCAGGGAACACTGAAGCTTTCTTT. Encoded protein: CASSQDAGNTEAFF. The gene calls are TRBV4-1 and TRBJ1-1, with no clear D. The CDR3 runs to 14 residues. Germline V gene lookup returns CDR1 MGHRA and CDR2 YSYEKL. V was shortened by 0 bases and J by 1 base, with 6 bases between the two germline ends.

By sample share, this clone is medium-sized (0.01 to 0.1%). This chain joins TRBV11-3 and TRBJ2-1; possibly TRBD2 for D (6 bases). CDR3 length: 15 residues. Germline CDR1 and CDR2: SGHNT and YENEEA. The V end was cut by 1 base, the J end by 5 bases, with 12 bases between. The CDR3 bases are TGTGCCAGCAGCTTAGGGCCTAGCGTGGACAATGAGCAGTTCTTC. Protein sequence: CASSLGPSVDNEQFF.

This clone came up once. The chain carries TRBV29-1 and TRBJ2-5, with 7 bases that match TRBD1. CDR3 size: 12 residues. The junction had 7 bases not matched to a gene; V was cut back by 7 bases and J by 5 bases. CDR1 and CDR2 (germline): SQVTM, ANQGSEA. The CDR3 nucleotides are TGCAGCGAGAGACAGGGTGGGGAGACCCAGTACTTC. Encoded protein: CSERQGGETQYF.

A few counts support this clone. This chain connects TRBV6-8 to TRBJ1-1; D gene unclear. Trimming pared 5 bases from V and 1 base from J, leaving 11 bases between. The CDR3 contains 14 residues. CDR1 is MNHGY, CDR2 SAAAGT, per germline. The CDR3, as DNA: TGTGCCAGCAGTGTCGGGGAGGGGAACACTGAAGCTTTCTTT. Its protein is CASSVGEGNTEAFF.

The chain carries TRBV15 and TRBJ2-2; D is unresolved. This CDR3 contains 14 residues. Trimming took 1 base from V and 3 from J, leaving 6 bases between them. The germline CDR1 and CDR2 sequences are LNHNV and YYDKDF (reference sequence). CDR3 residues: CATSRGRYTGELFF. CDR3 DNA sequence: TGTGCCACCAGCAGAGGTAGATACACCGGGGAGCTGTTTTTT. The full variable domain, with the rest looked up from reference TRBV15 and TRBJ2-2, is DAMVIQNPRYQVTQFGKPVTLSCSQTLNHNVMYWYQQKSSQAPKLLFHYYDKDFNNEADTPDNFQSRRPNTSFCFLDIRSPGLGDTAMYLCATSRGRYTGELFFGEGSRLTVL.

This clone was seen a few times. CDR3 sequence: CASSGGGAIQETQYF. CDR3 nucleotide sequence: TGTGCCAGCAGTGGGGGAGGGGCAATACAAGAGACCCAGTACTTC. The chain joins TRBV28 to TRBJ2-5; 7 nucleotides agree with TRBD2. V gave up 5 bases and J gave up 2 bases; unmatched junction bases: 8. CDR3 length equals 15 residues. From germline, CDR1 is MDHEN and CDR2 SYDVKM.

This clone qualifies as medium-sized. The chain combines TRBV11-3 with TRBJ2-7; 7 bases align to TRBD1. There are 16 residues in the CDR3. Germline V gene sequence: CDR1 SGHNT, CDR2 YENEEA. After removal of 3 bases from V and 0 bases from J, the junction contained 8 bases not matched to a gene. This CDR3 reads CASSLWAGGLSYEQYF. The CDR3 nucleotides are TGTGCCAGCAGCTTGTGGGCAGGGGGTCTCTCCTACGAGCAGTACTTC.

This clone is labeled medium-sized. J is TRBJ2-1 and V is TRBV11-3, with 8 bases that match TRBD2. V lost 2 bases to trimming and J lost 4 bases; unmatched junction nucleotides: 4. The germline gives CDR1 SGHNT, CDR2 YENEEA. CDR3 length: 15 residues. CDR3: CASSLLLAAYNEQFF. CDR3 nucleotides: TGTGCCAGCAGCTTACTACTAGCGGCGTACAATGAGCAGTTCTTC.

This chain links TRBV29-1 with TRBJ2-6, with D perhaps TRBD1 (6 bases). V was shortened by 3 bases and J by 2 bases, with 8 bases between the two germline ends. The CDR3 totals 14 residues. The germline gives CDR1 SQVTM, CDR2 ANQGSEA. The DNA of the CDR3 is TGCAGCGTTGAGTCAGGGGCTGGGGCCAACGTCCTGACTTTC. It codes for CSVESGAGANVLTF.

This chain joins TRBV6-8 and TRBJ1-2, with 9 bases matching TRBD1. Trimming took 10 bases from V and 2 from J; bases not matched to a gene: 5. Per germline, CDR1 MNHGY and CDR2 SAAAGT. CDR3 length equals 13 residues. The CDR3 nucleotides are TGTGCCACCTGGGACAGGGCGAACTATGGCTACACCTTC. Its translation: CATWDRANYGYTF.

This clone is deemed medium-sized. The chain has TRBV11-3 and TRBJ2-1; D might be TRBD2 (6 bases). The CDR3 sequence is 16 residues long. From germline, CDR1 is SGHNT and CDR2 YENEEA. Trimming removed 7 bases from V and 0 bases from J, with 16 bases in between. The CDR3 DNA reads TGTGCCAGCACAGAGGGTGGGGGGAGCTCCTACAATGAGCAGTTCTTC. Translating it yields CASTEGGGSSYNEQFF.

This clone turned up a few times. This chain uses TRBV11-3 with TRBJ2-7; TRBD2 matches at 8 bases. J lost 4 bases, V lost 5 bases, and 7 bases had no gene match. Germline V lookup: CDR1 SGHNT, CDR2 YENEEA. The CDR3 runs 14 residues. CDR3 in DNA: TGTGCCAGCAGCGGCGGGGGGCTAGGTTACGAGCAGTACTTC. It translates to CASSGGGLGYEQYF.

In its sample, this clone ranks as medium-sized. This sequence joins TRBV11-3 and TRBJ2-1; TRBD2 matches 11 bases. Germline V CDR1 and CDR2: SGHNT, YENEEA. CDR3 size: 14 residues. J was trimmed by 6 bases and V by 5 bases; bases with no gene match: 3. The CDR3 here is CASSMGTSGNEQFF. CDR3 sequence (DNA): TGTGCCAGCAGCATGGGGACTAGCGGCAATGAGCAGTTCTTC.

This clone was seen only a few times. The rearrangement joins TRBV6-8 to TRBJ1-1; D not resolved. CDR1 is MNHGY, CDR2 SAAAGT, per germline. The CDR3 is 12 residues long. Trimming stripped 2 bases from V and 5 bases from J, with 6 bases between. The CDR3 is CASSYDGTEAFF. The CDR3, as DNA: TGTGCCAGCAGTTACGACGGAACTGAAGCTTTCTTT.

V usage is TRBV29-1 and J usage is TRBJ1-2; the D gene is possibly TRBD1 (5 bases). Per the germline V gene, CDR1 is SQVTM and CDR2 is ANQGSEA. The CDR3 contains 13 residues. Trimming removed 5 bases at V and 11 bases at J, with 21 bases between. The CDR3 DNA sequence: TGCAGCGTTATCCCCAGGGCCTCTATGTGGTACACCTTC. This translates into CSVIPRASMWYTF. The variable domain in full, with the rest retrieved from reference TRBV29-1 and TRBJ1-2, is SAVISQKPSRDICQRGTSLTIQCQVDSQVTMMFWYRQQPGQSLTLIATANQGSEATYESGFVIDKFPISRPNLTFSTLTVSNMSPEDSSIYLCSVIPRASMWYTFGSGTRLTVV.

In its sample, this clone ranks as medium-sized. The gene calls are TRBV11-3 and TRBJ1-1, with D perhaps TRBD1 (6 bases). CDR1 SGHNT and CDR2 YENEEA come from the germline V gene. This CDR3 has 14 residues. The V gene lost 8 bases and the J gene lost 0 bases, with 13 bases spanning the gap. The CDR3 coding sequence is TGTGCCAGCGTCACCGGGACACTGAACACTGAAGCTTTCTTT. The encoded protein is CASVTGTLNTEAFF.

The chain employs TRBV19 and TRBJ1-2, with D maybe TRBD1 (5 bases). Trimming removed 7 bases from V and 7 bases from J, with 16 bases in between. The CDR3 covers 13 residues. Germline lookup yields CDR1 LNHDA and CDR2 SQIVND (reference sequence). The CDR3 is CASTGRGQGGYTF. The CDR3 DNA reads TGTGCCAGTACCGGGAGAGGGCAGGGTGGCTACACCTTC.

This chain uses TRBV5-1 with TRBJ1-1; D is ambiguous. The CDR3 consists of 15 residues. Germline loops: CDR1 SGHRS, CDR2 YFSETQ. The germline V and J ends were trimmed by 0 bases and 0 bases, with 9 bases remaining between them. CDR3 sequence: CASSLGAGMNTEAFF. CDR3 DNA sequence: TGCGCCAGCAGCTTGGGGGCGGGAATGAACACTGAAGCTTTCTTT. Together with reference TRBV5-1 and TRBJ1-1, the CDR3 gives the full variable domain: KAGVTQTPRYLIKTRGQQVTLSCSPISGHRSVSWYQQTPGQGLQFLFEYFSETQRNKGNFPGRFSGRQFSNSRSEMNVSTLELGDSALYLCASSLGAGMNTEAFFGQGTRLTVV.

This clone came up a few times. The J gene is TRBJ2-2, the V gene TRBV6-8; perhaps D is TRBD1 or TRBD2 (5 bases each). Germline-derived CDR1 and CDR2 are MNHGY and SAAAGT. The CDR3 is 17 amino acids. V lost 9 bases, J lost 0 bases, and 20 bases lay in between. CDR3 in amino acids: CASLKPGPTANTGELFF. CDR3 bases: TGTGCCAGTCTCAAACCGGGGCCAACCGCGAACACCGGGGAGCTGTTTTTT.

Within the sample, this clone is medium-sized. This rearrangement joins TRBV11-3 to TRBJ2-7, with D possibly TRBD1 on 5 matching bases. V shed 2 bases and J shed 7 bases, with 15 bases lying between them. Germline V CDR1 and CDR2: SGHNT, YENEEA. This CDR3 has 14 residues. CDR3 loop: CASSLRQTVEEQYF. The DNA of the CDR3 is TGTGCCAGCAGCTTACGGCAGACAGTTGAGGAGCAGTACTTC.

The rearrangement links TRBV18 to TRBJ2-1, with D perhaps TRBD2 (6 bases). The CDR3 consists of 13 residues. Trimming removed 3 bases at V and 4 bases at J, with 7 bases between. Germline CDR1 is KGHSH and CDR2 is LQKENI. The CDR3 coding sequence is TGTGCCAGCTCACCCGGGAGTTACAATGAGCAGTTCTTC. Encoded protein: CASSPGSYNEQFF.

This clone was recorded a few times. The rearrangement uses TRBV11-3 and TRBJ2-4; the D gene is possibly TRBD1 (7 bases). The V gene's germline CDR1 is SGHNT and CDR2 YENEEA. Trimming took 2 bases from V and 7 from J, leaving 18 bases between them. The length of the CDR3 is 16 residues. The DNA of the CDR3 is TGTGCCAGCAGCTTACGGGACGTCAGGGGGGTGAACATTCAGTACTTC. Translated, it gives CASSLRDVRGVNIQYF.

The rearrangement uses TRBV19 and TRBJ2-2; 7 bases agree with TRBD2. Per germline, CDR1 LNHDA and CDR2 SQIVND (reference sequence). The ends lost 1 base at V and 7 bases at J; junction bases unmatched: 3. This CDR3 has 14 residues. The CDR3 loop is CASSIAGGVGELFF. As DNA, the CDR3 is TGTGCCAGTAGTATAGCGGGAGGTGTCGGGGAGCTGTTTTTT.

There are a few counts of this clone. The chain recombines TRBV19 with TRBJ1-2; D unclear. The V gene lost 3 bases and the J gene lost 4 bases, with 12 bases spanning the gap. CDR1 and CDR2 from the germline V gene are LNHDA and SQIVND (reference sequence). The CDR3 sequence is 14 residues long. The CDR3 is CASSMKWRSYGYTF. CDR3 nucleotide sequence: TGTGCCAGTAGTATGAAGTGGAGAAGCTATGGCTACACCTTC.

This clone is medium-sized (0.01 to 0.1%) in the sample. The genes are TRBV11-3 and TRBJ2-1; 7 bases fit TRBD2. The CDR3 runs 14 residues. Germline trimming cut 3 bases from V and 6 bases from J; bases unmatched to any gene: 5. The germline gives CDR1 SGHNT, CDR2 YENEEA. CDR3 coding DNA: TGTGCCAGCAGCTTTTGGGGGAGGGCCAATGAGCAGTTCTTC. Translating it yields CASSFWGRANEQFF.

This chain links TRBV6-8 with TRBJ2-1; no clear D gene. Germline CDR1 reads MNHGY; CDR2 reads SAAAGT. The CDR3 has 13 amino acids. Trimming shortened V by 5 bases and J by 9 bases, and 14 bases separated the two germline ends. Here the CDR3 DNA reads TGTGCCAGCAGTGTATCGGACGCAAGTGAGCAGTTCTTC. Translated, it gives CASSVSDASEQFF.